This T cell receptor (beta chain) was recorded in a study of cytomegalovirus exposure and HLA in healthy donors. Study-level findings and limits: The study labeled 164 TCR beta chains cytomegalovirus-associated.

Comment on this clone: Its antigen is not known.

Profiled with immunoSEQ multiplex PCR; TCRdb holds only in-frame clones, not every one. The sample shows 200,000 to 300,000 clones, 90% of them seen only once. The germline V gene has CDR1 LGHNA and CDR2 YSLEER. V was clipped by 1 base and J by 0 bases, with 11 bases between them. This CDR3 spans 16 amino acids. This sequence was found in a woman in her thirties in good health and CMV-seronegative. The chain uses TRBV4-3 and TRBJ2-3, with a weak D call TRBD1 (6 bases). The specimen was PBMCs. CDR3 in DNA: TGCGCCAGCAGCCAAGCCCAGGGGTCAAGCACAGATACGCAGTATTTT. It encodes CASSQAQGSSTDTQYF.